The clone carrying this T cell receptor beta chain was picked up many times. Germline CDR1 and CDR2: SNHLY and FYNNEI. J lost 8 bases, V lost 8 bases, and 3 bases had no gene match. There are 12 residues in the CDR3. The data were obtained in a study of T-cell reconstitution after alpha-beta-depleted transplantation in children. A TCRbeta library incorporating unique molecular identifiers was prepared. MiXCR, applied by TCRdb to the PCR reads, yields one record per CDR3 protein. The data show some 200,000 distinct CDR3 sequences, with about 9.6% seen just once and about 5% held by the top ten. This material consisted of PBMCs from the stem cell graft donor, taken from the stem cell graft. This chain joins TRBV2 and TRBJ1-2; 12 positions match TRBD1. This TCR was recovered from a human donor who donated a stem cell graft to a child with SCID. CDR3 sequence: CASGTGGPGYTF. CDR3 in DNA: TGTGCCAGCGGGACAGGGGGCCCCGGCTACACCTTC.